The entry below gives a single T cell receptor beta chain sequence along with its context. Its target antigen remains unknown. No base quality values were provided; no much bigger clone lies one nucleotide off. The data stem from a study of vaccination and CD4 T cells after COVID-19 (dated by TCRdb to between 2022 and 2023). About the full investigation: SARS-CoV-2 positivity had been established in the convalescent patients by nasal swab PCR, and mild disease was recorded in nine or ten of these patients and severe disease in one. In the convalescent cohort there were six males and four females, among whom were two Hispanic individuals, seven Caucasians, two Asians and one multiracial person. Participants received two doses of either the Pfizer-BioNTech BNT162b2 vaccine (n=8) or the Moderna mRNA-1273 vaccine (n=2). Post-COVID blood samples were collected from convalescent patients a median of around 100 days after diagnosis, with a range of roughly 30 to 161 days. Post-vaccine blood samples were obtained a median of around 74 days after the second vaccine dose, with a range of roughly 13 to 250 days. The cultures were stimulated with overlapping spike peptide pools from SARS-CoV-2 and from the common cold coronaviruses HCoV-NL63, HCoV-OC43 and HCoV-229E. In control cultures, a CEFX viral epitope pool was used as positive control, an HIV-1 Nef peptide pool was used as negative control, or no peptide was added. In over 8 COVID-19 convalescent patients and a handful of infection-naive healthy vaccine recipients, the spike-specific CD4+ TCR repertoire before mRNA vaccination was compared with the repertoire after mRNA vaccination.

Study-wide findings and limitations: The median count of SARS-CoV-2-reactive clonotypes went up from 20 to 25 after infection to 38 after vaccination, although the change was not significant. Only a relatively small number of convalescent patients were included in the study, and early timepoints following natural infection were not analyzed. Among convalescent patients, a median roughly 84% of the SARS-CoV-2-reactive clones seen after vaccination appeared only after vaccination, which suggests priming specific to the vaccine. Nearly all vaccine-specific clones in convalescent patients (304 of 307) were mono-reactive for SARS-CoV-2 spike rather than cross-reactive with common cold coronaviruses.

The CDR3 covers 14 residues, taking in both the cysteine and the phenylalanine. Only the CDR3 DNA stays, 42 bases, in frame from base 1. CDR1 and CDR2 are drawn from the germline V gene: ENHRY, SYGVKD. The V end loses 7 bases and the J end loses 1 base, and a stretch of 8 bases separates them. Reading the label with the study, this specimen's treatment or condition is: roughly ten-day PBMC culture with coronavirus spike peptide pools or control peptides (ViraFEST assay). The ViraFEST assay, used in the study, expanded antigen-specific T cells with peptide pools and then identified the expanded clonotypes through TCR sequencing. The convalescent patients' positive SARS-CoV-2 PCR tests were from March to December 2020, which was before the Alpha, Beta and Delta variants emerged in the United States. Each well held millions of PBMCs cultured with roughly 10 ug/ml peptide pools in IMDM containing approximately 5% human AB serum and 7.5 to 10 IU/ml IL-2. On days 3 and 7, half of the culture medium was replaced with fresh IL-2-containing medium. Once the cells had been in culture for over 9 days, the EasySep CD4+ T cell isolation kit was used to isolate CD4+ T cells by negative selection. PBMCs were separated from whole blood using Ficoll-Paque Plus gradient centrifugation and then either used fresh or cryopreserved at -140C. Triplicate wells were generally used for each culture condition.

The library was generated by PCR. TCR sequencing of DNA from cultured CD4+ T cells used the Oncomine TCR Beta short-read assay at the Johns Hopkins FTIC core. The QIAamp micro DNA kit was used to extract genomic DNA from the cultured CD4+ T cells. Oncomine TCR Beta libraries made from cultured CD4+ T cells were pooled using unique dual indexes and sequenced on an Illumina iSeq 100. In the paper's pipeline: Non-productive sequences were removed, and CDR3s not starting with C, not ending with F or W, or shorter than 7 amino acids were discarded. The MANAFEST web application was used to identify antigen-specific clonotypes by comparing peptide-stimulated wells against reference wells and other culture wells. For a clone to be called positive, the clone needed an FDR below 0.05, an odds ratio above 5, and a productive frequency above 0.1% in at least two of three replicate wells. Cross-reactive clonotypes were defined as significantly expanded in both SARS-CoV-2 spike wells and at least one common cold coronavirus spike condition. CDR3 homology was assessed with Levenshtein distances (stringdist) and unrooted phylogenetic trees (ape) in R version 3.6.1. Starting from the raw public reads, TCRdb applied fastp trimming at Q25, assembled clones with MiXCR and retained in-frame beta chains. Records with the same CDR3 protein are collapsed into one entry carrying the most frequent genes and DNA. The V and J calls and clone size come from TCRdb's table, not from the authors' own analysis. The sample table contains some 15,000 distinct CDR3 sequences; only one count was recorded for 40% to 50% of them. The top ten hold roughly a sixth of the sample.

This chain joins TRBV10-3 to TRBJ1-6, with the D gene too uncertain to name. The receptor was derived from a human donor who had recovered from COVID-19. The sample in question was CD4+ T cells from blood, cultured in vitro, obtained before SARS-CoV-2 vaccination. In nucleotides, the sequence is TGTGCCATCAAGAGTGGTTCCTATAATTCACCCCTCCACTTT. This sequence encodes CAIKSGSYNSPLHF.